Following are 22 T cell receptor beta chains from one sample sequenced in a study of beta chain features in type 1 diabetes. Findings and limits, study-wide: TCRB CDR3s were moderately but significantly shorter in Type 1 diabetes patients in all four CD4+ subsets.

The authors reverse transcribed all of the isolated RNA, so sequencing captured expressed TCRB transcripts. Produced via immunoSEQ multiplex PCR; TCRdb's table is partial and in-frame only. The sample holds approximately 170,000 clones, approximately 8% seen once. The antigens of these receptors remain unknown. Sample: central memory CD4+ T cells from blood. These receptors were obtained from a woman in her 40s with type 1 diabetes.

The J gene is TRBJ1-4, the V gene TRBV5-1; the match to TRBD1 covers 7 bases. The germline V gene has CDR1 SGHRS and CDR2 YFSETQ. After removal of 4 bases from V and 12 bases from J, the junction contained 12 bases not matched to a gene. This CDR3 has 14 amino acids. CDR3 coding DNA: TGCGCCAGCAGCGGGACAGTTCCTAATGGGGAACTGTTTTTT. Its protein product is CASSGTVPNGELFF. The full variable domain, with the rest looked up from reference TRBV5-1 and TRBJ1-4, is KAGVTQTPRYLIKTRGQQVTLSCSPISGHRSVSWYQQTPGQGLQFLFEYFSETQRNKGNFPGRFSGRQFSNSRSEMNVSTLELGDSALYLCASSGTVPNGELFFGSGTQLSVL.

This clone was found a few times. The rearrangement uses TRBV7-3 and TRBJ2-2; tentative D call: TRBD1 (6 bases). Trimming took off 1 base at V and 6 bases at J, with 9 bases between the two ends. CDR1 is SGHTA and CDR2 is FQGTGA in the germline V gene. The CDR3 totals 14 residues. CDR3 coding DNA: TGTGCCAGCAGCTTAAACAGGGAAGCCGGGGAGCTGTTTTTT. Its protein product is CASSLNREAGELFF.

This clone has a handful of counts. The V and J genes are TRBV12-5 and TRBJ1-3; D is unresolved. V dropped 6 bases and J dropped 4 bases, with 7 bases sitting between them. Germline V gene data show CDR1 as LGHNT and CDR2 as FRNRAP. The CDR3 runs 12 residues. CDR3 amino acids: CASGREGNTIYF. The CDR3 DNA is TGTGCTAGTGGCCGGGAGGGAAACACCATATATTTT. Using reference TRBV12-5 and TRBJ1-3 for the parts outside the CDR3, the full variable domain is DARVTQTPRHKVTEMGQEVTMRCQPILGHNTVFWYRQTMMQGLELLAYFRNRAPLDDSGMPKDRFSAEMPDATLATLKIQPSEPRDSAVYFCASGREGNTIYFGEGSWLTVV.

This clone has a handful of counts. This chain uses TRBV7-2 with TRBJ2-3; TRBD1 is a possible D gene (5 bases). Germline CDR1 reads SGHTA; CDR2 reads FQGNSA. V was shortened by 2 bases and J by 4 bases, with 7 bases between the two germline ends. The CDR3 covers 13 residues. CDR3 sequence: CASSLQGPDTQYF. In DNA form, the CDR3 reads TGTGCCAGCAGCTTACAGGGCCCAGATACGCAGTATTTT.

V usage is TRBV27 and J usage is TRBJ2-2, with 7 bases that match TRBD2. Germline values: CDR1 MNHEY, CDR2 SMNVEV (reference sequence). This CDR3 spans 12 amino acids. Trimming took 6 bases from V and 7 from J; bases not matched to a gene: 2. CDR3 sequence: CASRAGIGELFF. For the CDR3, the DNA is TGTGCCAGCAGAGCGGGAATCGGGGAGCTGTTTTTT.

This clone was found many times. The CDR3 DNA sequence: TGTGCCAGCAGCCCCAAGGCGCAGGGGGACGCTGAAGCTTTCTTT. Translated: CASSPKAQGDAEAFF. This rearrangement joins TRBV9 to TRBJ1-1; 7 nucleotides line up with TRBD1. The CDR3 loop spans 15 amino acids. J gave up 6 bases and V 4 bases, and 12 bases lay outside the gene matches. Looked up from germline, CDR1 is SGDLS and CDR2 is YYNGEE. Full variable domain (missing parts from reference TRBV9 and TRBJ1-1): DSGVTQTPKHLITATGQRVTLRCSPRSGDLSVYWYQQSLDQGLQFLIQYYNGEERAKGNILERFSAQQFPDLHSELNLSSLELGDSALYFCASSPKAQGDAEAFFGQGTRLTVV.

The rearrangement joins TRBV19 to TRBJ2-5, with 7 bases matching TRBD1. J was trimmed by 4 bases and V by 6 bases; bases with no gene match: 8. This CDR3 has 14 residues. Germline CDR1 and CDR2: LNHDA and SQIVND (reference sequence). The CDR3 region is CASSTLDRSETQYF. The CDR3 nucleotides read TGTGCCAGTAGCACCCTGGACAGGTCAGAGACCCAGTACTTC.

This clone appeared many times. This rearrangement joins TRBV6-6 to TRBJ2-1; 8 bases are a match to TRBD1. Trimming took 6 bases from V and 6 from J; bases not matched to a gene: 10. There are 15 residues in the CDR3. The V gene's germline CDR1 is MNHNY and CDR2 SVGAGI (reference sequence). The CDR3 DNA sequence: TGTGCCAGCAGACACGGACAGGGCTACTCCAATGAGCAGTTCTTC. Encoded protein: CASRHGQGYSNEQFF.

This chain joins TRBV4-3 and TRBJ1-1; D is unclear. The V end lost 1 base, the J end lost 8 bases, and 11 bases lay between the germline ends. The CDR3 has 13 residues. Germline loops: CDR1 LGHNA, CDR2 YSLEER. DNA for the CDR3: TGCGCCAGCAGCCAAGCGGCAACACTAGAAGCTTTCTTT. Translating it yields CASSQAATLEAFF.

The chain is built from TRBV5-1 and TRBJ2-3; tentatively, D is TRBD1 (5 bases). CDR1 is SGHRS, CDR2 YFSETQ, per germline. There are 14 residues in the CDR3. V was pared by 2 bases and J by 5 bases, with 12 bases between. DNA of the CDR3: TGCGCCAGCAGCTTTTCACAGGTGGGAGATACGCAGTATTTT. This translates into CASSFSQVGDTQYF.

This clone appeared a few times. The chain has TRBV11-2 and TRBJ2-1, with 8 bases fitting TRBD2. The ends lost 5 bases at V and 1 base at J; junction bases unmatched: 4. CDR3 size: 15 residues. Germline values: CDR1 SGHAT, CDR2 FQNNGV. The CDR3 is CASSPRLASYNEQFF. In DNA form, the CDR3 reads TGTGCCAGCAGCCCTCGACTAGCGTCCTACAATGAGCAGTTCTTC. Supplemented by reference TRBV11-2 and TRBJ2-1, the full variable domain reads EAGVAQSPRYKIIEKRQSVAFWCNPISGHATLYWYQQILGQGPKLLIQFQNNGVVDDSQLPKDRFSAERLKGVDSTLKIQPAKLEDSAVYLCASSPRLASYNEQFFGPGTRLTVL.

The CDR3 DNA follows: TGCAGCGCCGGGACAGGGGCGGACGAGCAGTACTTC. Translation: CSAGTGADEQYF. V usage is TRBV29-1 and J usage is TRBJ2-7; TRBD1 matches at 10 bases. This CDR3 is built from 12 residues. Unmatched junction bases numbered 5, after V lost 7 bases and J lost 5 bases. Germline V CDR1 and CDR2: SQVTM, ANQGSEA.

This clone was seen more than once but under ten times. The rearrangement links TRBV5-1 to TRBJ1-2; D is ambiguous. Germline V gene data show CDR1 as SGHRS and CDR2 as YFSETQ. V was clipped by 4 bases and J by 7 bases, with 14 bases between them. The CDR3 totals 13 residues. The CDR3 reads CASSPDQTSGYTF. The DNA of the CDR3 is TGCGCCAGCAGCCCCGACCAGACAAGTGGCTACACCTTC.

The chain employs TRBV2 and TRBJ1-1; D might be TRBD1 (6 bases). Per germline, CDR1 SNHLY and CDR2 FYNNEI. There are 12 residues in the CDR3. The ends were cut back, 6 bases at V and 11 bases at J, with 16 bases in the middle. The CDR3 region has the DNA TGTGCCAGCAGGGAGGAACTCCAGGGGGCTTTCTTT. Translating gives CASREELQGAFF.

This clone was seen a handful of times. The chain carries TRBV5-6 and TRBJ1-1; 8 bases match TRBD1. The CDR3 contains 17 residues. Germline values: CDR1 SGHDT, CDR2 YYEEEE. V shed 2 bases and J 1 base; nucleotides not matched to a gene: 10. CDR3 in DNA: TGTGCCAGCAGCTTTTTCTTGGGGACAGGTGGGAACACTGAAGCTTTCTTT. Residues: CASSFFLGTGGNTEAFF.

This chain joins TRBV11-2 and TRBJ2-1; 9 positions agree with TRBD2. This CDR3 has 16 amino acids. Germline V lookup: CDR1 SGHAT, CDR2 FQNNGV. The V gene end was trimmed by 5 bases and the J gene end by 2 bases; junction bases not matched to a gene: 7. This CDR3 is CASSPPSGAPYNEQFF. The DNA for the CDR3 is TGTGCCAGCAGCCCCCCTAGCGGGGCTCCCTACAATGAGCAGTTCTTC.

V gene TRBV7-2 combines with J gene TRBJ2-1, with 10 bases fitting TRBD1. CDR1 SGHTA and CDR2 FQGNSA come from the germline V gene. Trimming removed 5 bases from V and 3 bases from J; junction bases left unmatched: 4. The CDR3 extends over 15 amino acids. The CDR3 bases are TGTGCCAGCAGCGGGGACAGGGGCAACTACAATGAGCAGTTCTTC. Protein product: CASSGDRGNYNEQFF.

This clone was detected a few times. The CDR3 here is CATNPGSSYEQYF. CDR3 in DNA: TGTGCTACTAACCCCGGCTCGTCCTACGAGCAGTACTTC. The rearrangement joins TRBV6-6 to TRBJ2-7, with no clear D. This CDR3 region has 13 residues. Germline lookup yields CDR1 MNHNY and CDR2 SVGAGI (reference sequence).

This chain connects TRBV7-8 to TRBJ2-7, with D perhaps TRBD2 (5 bases). Germline CDR1 and CDR2: SGHVS and FQNEAQ. With 2 bases removed from V and 5 bases from J, the gap between germline ends came to 16 bases. The CDR3 sequence is 15 residues long. The CDR3 region has the DNA TGTGCCAGCAGCTTATTGTCTGGACCGAGGGACGAGCAGTACTTC. Amino acids: CASSLLSGPRDEQYF. The full variable domain, rest sourced from reference TRBV7-8 and TRBJ2-7, is GAGVSQSPRYKVAKRGQDVALRCDPISGHVSLFWYQQALGQGPEFLTYFQNEAQLDKSGLPSDRFFAERPEGSVSTLKIQRTQQEDSAVYLCASSLLSGPRDEQYFGPGTRLTVT.

The gene calls are TRBV29-1 and TRBJ1-2, with 10 bases matching TRBD1. The germline gives CDR1 SQVTM, CDR2 ANQGSEA. V dropped 7 bases and J dropped 7; count of bases not matched to a gene: 6. The CDR3 extends over 12 amino acids. The CDR3 reads CSAGQGVAGYTF. The CDR3 region has the DNA TGCAGCGCAGGACAGGGGGTAGCTGGCTACACCTTC.

This clone occurred a few times. The V gene is TRBV27, the J gene TRBJ2-3; 8 bases align to TRBD2. The trim removed 6 bases at V and 0 bases at J, leaving 8 bases unmatched. The CDR3 has 16 residues. Germline assignment: CDR1 MNHEY and CDR2 SMNVEV (reference sequence). The CDR3 reads CASRVREGDSTDTQYF. The CDR3 DNA reads as TGTGCCAGCAGGGTCCGGGAGGGCGACAGCACAGATACGCAGTATTTT.

The chain combines TRBV7-9 with TRBJ2-3; TRBD1 is a possible D gene (5 bases). The V end was cut by 3 bases, the J end by 4 bases, with 11 bases between. CDR1 and CDR2 from the germline V gene are SEHNR and FQNEAQ (reference sequence). The CDR3 is 14 amino acids. The CDR3 region is CASSFQGWADTQYF. The CDR3 nucleotides read TGTGCCAGCAGCTTCCAGGGCTGGGCAGATACGCAGTATTTT. Full variable domain (missing parts from reference TRBV7-9 and TRBJ2-3): DTGVSQNPRHKITKRGQNVTFRCDPISEHNRLYWYRQTLGQGPEFLTYFQNEAQLEKSRLLSDRFSAERPKGSFSTLEIQRTEQGDSAMYLCASSFQGWADTQYFGPGTRLTVL.